This T cell receptor (beta chain) originates from a study of blood T cell repertoires in COVID-19. The wider study: Spain, Italy and the United States supplied samples that represented acute and convalescent COVID-19. Sources were T cells, B-cell-depleted T cells, or PBMCs; the material itself was cDNA or gDNA.

This table comes from immunoSEQ multiplex PCR, and its TCRdb copy is limited to in-frame clones, with some not included. The sample yields about 120,000 clones, 80% seen once. Germline V gene data show CDR1 as LGHNT and CDR2 as FRNRAP. With V trimmed by 4 bases and J by 8 bases, 4 bases remained unmatched. The CDR3 is 13 amino acids. The sample taken for sequencing was peripheral blood. The sequence was obtained from a man in his 60s with active or convalescent COVID-19. The chain recombines TRBV12-5 with TRBJ1-5; TRBD1 agrees at 8 bases. The CDR3 loop is CASGSSGQEPQHF. The CDR3 DNA reads as TGTGCTAGTGGTTCCTCGGGACAGGAGCCCCAGCATTTT.